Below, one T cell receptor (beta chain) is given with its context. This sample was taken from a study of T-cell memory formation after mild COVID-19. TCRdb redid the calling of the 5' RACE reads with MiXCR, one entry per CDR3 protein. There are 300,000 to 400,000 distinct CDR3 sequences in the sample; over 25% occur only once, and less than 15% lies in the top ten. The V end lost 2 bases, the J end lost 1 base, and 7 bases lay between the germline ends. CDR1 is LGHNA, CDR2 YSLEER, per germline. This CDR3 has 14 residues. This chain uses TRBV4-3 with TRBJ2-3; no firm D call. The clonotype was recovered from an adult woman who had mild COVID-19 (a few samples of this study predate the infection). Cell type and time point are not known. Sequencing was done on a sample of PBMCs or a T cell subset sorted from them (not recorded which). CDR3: CASSQLAGTDTQYF. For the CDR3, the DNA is TGCGCCAGCAGCCAACTGGCTGGCACAGATACGCAGTATTTT.